Here is one T cell receptor (beta chain) with its context. This clonotype was found many times. Its antigen specificity is not known. Base qualities are not at hand, and no much larger clone is one base apart. The entry originates in a study of T cells in Graves' hyperthyroidism and ophthalmopathy (dated by TCRdb to between 2018 and 2021). About the investigation overall: Peripheral blood was collected at initial diagnosis, before any treatment. TCR V-J signatures able to tell the groups apart were searched for in a discovery cohort of 90 to 100 patients, of whom around 43 had Graves' ophthalmopathy and about 60 had stable Graves' hyperthyroidism. Prospective prediction of ophthalmopathy was tested in an independent validation cohort consisting of under 20 hyperthyroidism patients and around 16 patients who later progressed to ophthalmopathy. The roughly 100 discovery patients were randomly split 7:3 into training and test sets. Thyroid tissue and blood T-cell repertoires from roughly six Graves' hyperthyroidism patients were also compared in the study. Following sampling, methimazole starting at 30 mg daily was given to hyperthyroidism patients, and high-dose intravenous methylprednisolone was given to ophthalmopathy patients. TCR Vbeta CDR3 sequencing of 120 to 150 peripheral blood samples (over 40 ophthalmopathy, over 70 hyperthyroidism and some 17 progressor patients) is reported in the paper.

The TCR beta CDR3 regions were amplified from RNA transcripts. The TCR CDR3 was subjected to a first round of RT-PCR using the HTBI primer set and the Qiagen OneStep RT-PCR kit. Libraries were constructed in a second round of multiplex PCR, after which size selection and purification were carried out. Paired-end sequencing of the libraries was performed with 100 bp reads on an Illumina HiSeq2000. Processing in the source paper ran as follows. SOAPnuke was used to process the raw data, throwing out any read that contained adapters or uncalled bases, had a mean Phred below 15, or lacked an exact constant-primer or identifier match. COPE v1.2.5 was used to merge the high-quality paired reads, and each unique nucleotide sequence was defined as a clonotype. MiTCR v1.1 was used to align clonotypes to the IMGT TRBV, TRBD and TRBJ reference segments. The analysis was restricted to V-J combinations with a frequency above 0.0001, which together covered approximately 99% of the repertoires. The TCS score was defined as the ratio of F50 (clonal expansion) to E x V (chaos), calculated using BLOSUM62-based TCRdist between CDR3 peptides within each V-J. Welch's t-statistics and random forest reduced 514 V-J features to 10 to 15, which were used in a naive Bayes classifier (R e1071). TCRdb reprocessed the public reads (quality trimming at Q25 with fastp, clone calling with MiXCR) and kept in-frame beta chains. A single entry per CDR3 protein holds the most common genes and DNA from its merged rows. These V and J calls rely on TCRdb rather than the paper's analysis. Here the sample has about 330,000 distinct CDR3 sequences; roughly an eighth occur a single time. Roughly 35% of the sample rests with the top ten.

Overall study outcomes, separate from this receptor: Sample size was not statistically predetermined, and blinding of investigators to group allocation was not performed. Blood samples also contained most of the expanded thyroid clonotypes (frequency above 0.001), which suggests that blood repertoires may reflect thyroid immune responses. In validation, the model predicted progression to ophthalmopathy a median of 6.5 months before onset, with roughly 68% sensitivity and roughly 77% specificity. A model built on a 13 V-J signature distinguished ophthalmopathy from stable hyperthyroidism, reaching 87.88% sensitivity and about 81% specificity in cross-validation and 80%/75% in testing.

Ophthalmopathy patients had moderately to severely active disease, Clinical Activity Score of at least 3, NOSPECS grade of at least 4, and duration under 3 months. Patients with uncontrolled infections, other autoimmune diseases, pregnancy or lactation were excluded. Clinical symptoms, serum thyroxine and TRAb, thyroid ultrasound, and orbital computed tomography formed the basis for the diagnoses. PBMCs were separated from roughly 10 ml of fresh peripheral blood using Ficoll-Paque density gradient centrifugation. Trizol reagent was used to extract total RNA, and RNA quality was then checked on an Agilent 2100 Bioanalyzer. This TCR was recovered from a woman in her thirties or forties with Graves' ophthalmopathy. The sequencing input was blood.

The nucleotide sequence reads as follows: TGTGCCAGCAGCCCCCGGACAGGCGCCTACGAGCAGTACTTC. Translated, it reads CASSPRTGAYEQYF. This chain is built from TRBV7-2 and TRBJ2-7, and 7 junction bases match TRBD1. Sequences SGHTA (CDR1) and FQGNSA (CDR2) are obtained from the germline V gene. Compared with germline, V lacks 5 bases and J lacks 2 bases; bases without a gene match: 6. The CDR3 contains 14 residues, cysteine and phenylalanine counted. The read is trimmed to its CDR3 DNA, 42 bases read in frame from base 1.